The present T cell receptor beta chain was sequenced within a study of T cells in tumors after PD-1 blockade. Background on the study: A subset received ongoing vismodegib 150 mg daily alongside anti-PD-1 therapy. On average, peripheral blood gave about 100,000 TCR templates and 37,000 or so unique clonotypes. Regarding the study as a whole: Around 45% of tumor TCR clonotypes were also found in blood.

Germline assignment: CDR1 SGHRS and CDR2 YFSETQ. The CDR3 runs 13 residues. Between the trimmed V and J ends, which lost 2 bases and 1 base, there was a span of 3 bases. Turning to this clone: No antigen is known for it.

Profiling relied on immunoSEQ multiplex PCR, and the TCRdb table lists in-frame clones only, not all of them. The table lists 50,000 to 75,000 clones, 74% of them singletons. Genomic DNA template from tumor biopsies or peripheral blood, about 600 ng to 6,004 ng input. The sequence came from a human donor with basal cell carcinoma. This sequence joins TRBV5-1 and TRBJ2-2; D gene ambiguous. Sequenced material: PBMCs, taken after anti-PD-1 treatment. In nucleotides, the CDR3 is TGCGCCAGCAGCTTACAGAACACCGGGGAGCTGTTTTTT. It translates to CASSLQNTGELFF.